The 9 T cell receptor beta chains in this list originate from one sample, sequenced in a study of OX40 agonist ivuxolimab in advanced cancers. TCRdb keeps only in-frame clones here, not all; method: immunoSEQ multiplex PCR. Among 30,000 to 45,000 clones, 78% were seen once, and the ten largest hold about 13%. Here the sequenced sample was CD4+ or CD8+ T cells sorted from blood, taken in a trial of the OX40 agonist ivuxolimab. The receptors were gathered from an adult with an advanced solid tumor such as melanoma, head and neck, liver or kidney cancer.

The V and J genes are TRBV6-5 and TRBJ2-5; D gene uncertain. The V end was cut by 8 bases, the J end by 1 base, with 8 bases between. The CDR3 runs 12 residues. Germline CDR1 is MNHEY and CDR2 is SVGAGI. CDR3 protein: CASGRVQETQYF. The CDR3 nucleotides read TGTGCCAGCGGTAGGGTCCAAGAGACCCAGTACTTC.

The rearrangement uses TRBV7-6 and TRBJ2-7; D not certain. This CDR3 is built from 13 residues. Germline CDR1 is SGHVS and CDR2 is FNYEAQ. V lost 1 base and J lost 4, with 8 bases in between. CDR3: CASSLVPSYEQYF. In DNA, the CDR3 is TGTGCCAGCAGCTTAGTACCTAGTTACGAGCAGTACTTC.

As for this clone: The junction and the germline gene differ at one end; a read error may be behind it. The chain joins TRBV6-5 to TRBJ1-1; D remains ambiguous. The CDR3 is made up of 13 amino acids. The V gene's germline CDR1 is MNHEY and CDR2 SVGAGI. CDR3 sequence: CAISDTQNTEAFF. CDR3 coding DNA: TGTGCCATCAGTGACACGCAGAACACTGAAGCTTTCTTT.

The J gene is TRBJ2-2, the V gene TRBV15; D unclear. CDR3 length equals 13 residues. Trimming stripped 1 base from V and 2 bases from J, with 2 bases between. The germline CDR1 and CDR2 sequences are LNHNV and YYDKDF (reference sequence). The CDR3: CATSRGNTGELFF. CDR3 bases: TGTGCCACCAGCAGAGGAAACACCGGGGAGCTGTTTTTT.

The J gene is TRBJ2-4, the V gene TRBV10-3; the D gene is possibly TRBD1 (6 bases). CDR3 length equals 15 residues. With 3 bases removed from V and 8 bases from J, the gap between germline ends came to 17 bases. Germline V gene data show CDR1 as ENHRY and CDR2 as SYGVKD. The CDR3 coding sequence is TGTGCCATCAGTGACCCAACAGGGACGGGGTACATTCAGTACTTC. As protein: CAISDPTGTGYIQYF.

The chain joins TRBV18 to TRBJ1-1; 7 bases align to TRBD1. Germline CDR1 is KGHSH and CDR2 is LQKENI. With V trimmed by 3 bases and J by 0 bases, 7 bases remained unmatched. This CDR3 has 16 amino acids. The CDR3 region has the DNA TGTGCCAGCTCACCCGCCGGGACAGCGATGAACACTGAAGCTTTCTTT. Translating it yields CASSPAGTAMNTEAFF. Combining the CDR3 with reference TRBV18 and TRBJ1-1 gives the whole variable domain NAGVMQNPRHLVRRRGQEARLRCSPMKGHSHVYWYRQLPEEGLKFMVYLQKENIIDESGMPKERFSAEFPKEGPSILRIQQVVRGDSAAYFCASSPAGTAMNTEAFFGQGTRLTVV.

This chain connects TRBV7-6 to TRBJ2-5; TRBD2 aligns across 10 bases. The assigned J gene may be wrong: the sequence end matches TRBJ2-7 better. This CDR3 has 16 residues. CDR1 is SGHVS, CDR2 FNYEAQ, per germline. The CDR3 protein is CASSPTSAGGLREQYF. The CDR3 coding sequence is TGTGCCAGCAGCCCTACTTCAGCGGGGGGGCTTCGCGAGCAGTACTTC.

The chain recombines TRBV5-1 with TRBJ2-5, with 10 positions matching TRBD2. The germline CDR1 and CDR2 sequences are SGHRS and YFSETQ. This CDR3 is 17 amino acids long. Trimming took 0 bases from V and 4 from J; bases not matched to a gene: 9. The CDR3 DNA sequence: TGCGCCAGCAGCTTGGAAGGAGCGGGGGGGCCCCGAGAGACCCAGTACTTC. Its translation: CASSLEGAGGPRETQYF.

The rearrangement links TRBV19 to TRBJ2-3, with 8 bases that match TRBD2. Trimming at V came to 3 bases and at J to 4 bases, leaving 3 bases not matched to a gene. The CDR3 is made up of 14 amino acids. Per the germline V gene, CDR1 is LNHDA and CDR2 is SQIVND (reference sequence). This chain's CDR3 is CASSIGTSADTQYF. The CDR3, as DNA: TGTGCCAGTAGTATCGGGACTAGTGCAGATACGCAGTATTTT.